What follows are 22 T cell receptor beta chains derived from one specimen sequenced in a study of blood T cells in healthy people across ages. Together with a sample-barcoded 5' primer, a J-beta primer mix was included in a second PCR lasting about 6 to 11 cycles. TCRdb ran MiXCR on the 5' RACE reads and lists one entry per CDR3 protein. The sample includes some 890,000 distinct CDR3 sequences, 25% to 30% of them seen just once. The same sample was also used in a study of T cells of mothers and their children.

The sequencing sample was made of blood. These receptor sequences come from a woman between 40 and 50 years old in good health.

The chain has TRBV5-1 and TRBJ2-1, with D unclear. This CDR3 comprises 11 residues. The V gene's germline CDR1 is SGHRS and CDR2 YFSETQ. Trimming took off 1 base at V and 15 bases at J, with 11 bases between the two ends. As DNA, the CDR3 is TGCGCCAGCAGCTTGATAGGCATGGGGTTCTTC. It codes for CASSLIGMGFF.

There are a few counts of this clonotype. The CDR3 spells CSAKRGPIYMNTEAFF. The DNA for the CDR3 is TGCAGTGCTAAAAGAGGCCCGATCTACATGAACACTGAAGCTTTCTTT. V is TRBV20-1 and J is TRBJ1-1; unclear D gene. V shed 4 bases and J shed 0 bases, with 18 bases lying between them. The germline V gene has CDR1 DFQATT and CDR2 SNEGSKA (reference sequence). This CDR3 has 16 residues.

V usage is TRBV30 and J usage is TRBJ2-2; D gene uncertain. V was shortened by 2 bases and J by 7 bases, with 5 bases between the two germline ends. This CDR3 region has 11 residues. Germline CDR1 reads GTSNPN; CDR2 reads SVGIG (reference sequence). CDR3 loop: CAWSNYGELFF. The DNA of the CDR3 is TGTGCCTGGAGTAATTACGGGGAGCTGTTTTTT.

There are many counts of this clonotype. The genes are TRBV28 and TRBJ1-1; 9 nucleotides agree with TRBD1. CDR1 MDHEN and CDR2 SYDVKM come from the germline V gene. With 2 bases clipped from V and 5 bases from J, the junction kept 15 bases outside the gene matches. The CDR3 is made up of 18 amino acids. CDR3 loop: CASSLRLGQGTLRTEAFF. As DNA, the CDR3 is TGTGCCAGCAGTTTACGTTTGGGACAGGGTACCTTAAGAACTGAAGCTTTCTTT. The full variable domain, its missing parts supplied by reference TRBV28 and TRBJ1-1, is DVKVTQSSRYLVKRTGEKVFLECVQDMDHENMFWYRQDPGLGLRLIYFSYDVKMKEKGDIPEGYSVSREKKERFSLILESASTNQTSMYLCASSLRLGQGTLRTEAFFGQGTRLTVV.

This chain links TRBV10-3 with TRBJ2-1; D gene unclear. With 7 bases removed from V and 6 bases from J, the gap between germline ends came to 10 bases. Germline V CDR1 and CDR2: ENHRY, SYGVKD. This CDR3 region has 12 residues. The chain's CDR3 is CAINGSANEQFF. The CDR3 DNA reads TGTGCCATCAATGGGTCAGCCAATGAGCAGTTCTTC.

This clonotype was seen at least ten times. This chain's CDR3 is CSVESRTNYEQYF. The DNA for the CDR3 is TGCAGCGTTGAATCGAGGACTAACTACGAGCAGTACTTC. The rearrangement uses TRBV29-1 and TRBJ2-7; weak D call: TRBD2 (6 bases). With 2 bases removed from V and 3 bases from J, the gap between germline ends came to 11 bases. Germline CDR1 and CDR2: SQVTM and ANQGSEA. The CDR3 contains 13 residues.

This clonotype has ten or more counts. This chain uses TRBV7-2 with TRBJ2-7; the match to TRBD2 covers 11 bases. J gave up 0 bases and V 5 bases, and 3 bases lay outside the gene matches. The CDR3 contains 15 residues. The germline CDR1 and CDR2 sequences are SGHTA and FQGNSA. CDR3 nucleotide sequence: TGTGCCAGCAGCCCGACTAGCGGGGTCTCCTACGAGCAGTACTTC. Protein sequence: CASSPTSGVSYEQYF. The entire variable domain, with the rest obtained from reference TRBV7-2 and TRBJ2-7, is as follows: GAGVSQSPSNKVTEKGKDVELRCDPISGHTALYWYRQSLGQGLEFLIYFQGNSAPDKSGLPSDRFSAERTGGSVSTLTIQRTQQEDSAVYLCASSPTSGVSYEQYFGPGTRLTVT.

This chain links TRBV27 with TRBJ2-7; D may be TRBD2 (5 bases). Trimming removed 6 bases at V and 0 bases at J, with 18 bases between. The CDR3 totals 16 residues. Germline V gives CDR1 MNHEY, CDR2 SMNVEV (reference sequence). The CDR3 sequence is CASRLTSGLVSYEQYF. The CDR3, as DNA: TGTGCCAGCAGACTCACTAGTGGACTCGTCTCCTACGAGCAGTACTTC.

This clonotype appeared a single time. The genes are TRBV3-1 and TRBJ1-1; the D is unclear. V lost 1 base and J lost 0, with 12 bases in between. The CDR3 is made up of 16 amino acids. Germline CDR1 is LGHDT and CDR2 is YNNKEL (reference sequence). CDR3 in DNA: TGTGCCAGCAGCCAAGGAGGTAACAGAATGAACACTGAAGCTTTCTTT. It yields the protein CASSQGGNRMNTEAFF.

As to this clonotype: The junction differs from germline at one of its ends, possibly a read error. This chain links TRBV5-1 with TRBJ2-3, with TRBD2 matching over 7 bases. The length of the CDR3 is 14 residues. Germline CDR1 and CDR2: SGHRS and YFSETQ. CDR3 amino acids: CASSRTTSADTQYF. The CDR3 nucleotides read TGTGCCAGCAGCCGGACCACTAGCGCAGATACGCAGTATTTT. The variable domain in full, completed from reference TRBV5-1 and TRBJ2-3, reads KAGVTQTPRYLIKTRGQQVTLSCSPISGHRSVSWYQQTPGQGLQFLFEYFSETQRNKGNFPGRFSGRQFSNSRSEMNVSTLELGDSALYLCASSRTTSADTQYFGPGTRLTVL.

About this clonotype itself: A read error may produce the germline difference seen at one junction end. The chain carries TRBV5-1 and TRBJ1-4, with unresolved D. Per germline, CDR1 SGHRS and CDR2 YFSETQ. This CDR3 has 14 amino acids. The CDR3 sequence: CASSFAPTNEKLYF. The CDR3 DNA sequence: TGCGCCAGCAGCTTCGCCCCAACTAATGAAAAACTGTATTTT.

The chain recombines TRBV5-1 with TRBJ1-1; D call uncertain. Looked up from germline, CDR1 is SGHRS and CDR2 is YFSETQ. The CDR3 contains 14 residues. Trimming removed 2 bases at V and 3 bases at J, with 11 bases between. The CDR3 is CASSFLPYYTEAFF. The DNA of the CDR3 is TGCGCCAGCAGCTTCCTCCCCTACTACACTGAAGCTTTCTTT.

This rearrangement joins TRBV20-1 to TRBJ2-3; 11 nucleotides line up with TRBD2. This CDR3 region has 20 residues. Germline assignment: CDR1 DFQATT and CDR2 SNEGSKA (reference sequence). V trimming: 6 bases; J trimming: 0 bases; junction bases outside the gene matches: 20. The CDR3 DNA is TGCAGTGCGGTGGGCCTAGCGGGGGGATCAACTCGATCTAGCACAGATACGCAGTATTTT. Residues: CSAVGLAGGSTRSSTDTQYF.

This clonotype was detected a few times. The chain combines TRBV5-1 with TRBJ2-7; no definite D call. Between the trimmed V and J ends, which lost 3 bases and 3 bases, there was a span of 16 bases. Germline lookup yields CDR1 SGHRS and CDR2 YFSETQ. The CDR3 covers 15 residues. The DNA of the CDR3 is TGCGCCAGCAGCTCGGACGGCCATGAACTCTACGAGCAGTACTTC. Residues: CASSSDGHELYEQYF. Drawing the rest from reference TRBV5-1 and TRBJ2-7, the complete variable domain is KAGVTQTPRYLIKTRGQQVTLSCSPISGHRSVSWYQQTPGQGLQFLFEYFSETQRNKGNFPGRFSGRQFSNSRSEMNVSTLELGDSALYLCASSSDGHELYEQYFGPGTRLTVT.

V gene TRBV12-3 or TRBV12-4 combines with J gene TRBJ2-7; no reliable D call. V lost 1 base and J lost 2, with 12 bases in between. CDR3 length: 15 amino acids. This CDR3 is CASSLGMVSAYEQYF. The CDR3 DNA follows: TGTGCCAGCAGTTTAGGGATGGTGAGCGCCTACGAGCAGTACTTC.

V is TRBV2 and J is TRBJ2-3; D is unresolved. CDR3 size: 14 residues. From germline, CDR1 is SNHLY and CDR2 FYNNEI. V was cut by 2 bases and J by 6 bases, with 12 bases left in between. CDR3 in DNA: TGTGCCAGCAGTGAAATAGCCGTATTCGATACGCAGTATTTT. Translation gives CASSEIAVFDTQYF.

The genes are TRBV28 and TRBJ2-1; 10 nucleotides align to TRBD2. The CDR3 length is 15 residues. J gave up 12 bases and V 7 bases, and 15 bases lay outside the gene matches. The V gene's germline CDR1 is MDHEN and CDR2 SYDVKM. The DNA of the CDR3 is TGTGCCAGCATTGAGGGTTCTAGCGGGGGTGGTCCGCAGTTCTTC. It specifies CASIEGSSGGGPQFF.

This chain links TRBV20-1 with TRBJ2-5; a weak D match, TRBD2 (5 bases). The closer fit of TRBJ2-7 to the DNA end suggests the J call may be wrong. Germline CDR1 and CDR2: DFQATT and SNEGSKA (reference sequence). CDR3 length equals 12 residues. The CDR3 DNA reads TGCAGTGCTAGAGATGAGGGCCACGAGCAGTACTTC. Its translation: CSARDEGHEQYF.

The rearrangement joins TRBV28 to TRBJ1-2; D uncertain. With 7 bases removed from V and 4 bases from J, the gap between germline ends came to 22 bases. Germline CDR1 MDHEN, CDR2 SYDVKM. This CDR3 spans 16 amino acids. Here the CDR3 DNA reads TGTGCCAGCAATTCTCCCGCGGAAGGGATTTTCTATGGCTACACCTTC. Its protein product is CASNSPAEGIFYGYTF.

There are many counts of this clonotype. J is TRBJ2-7 and V is TRBV29-1; the D is unclear. Germline CDR1 SQVTM, CDR2 ANQGSEA. V was shortened by 3 bases and J by 1 base, with 7 bases between the two germline ends. The CDR3 consists of 12 residues. The CDR3 DNA reads as TGCAGCGTTGATGGCCCATCCTACGAGCAGTACTTC. Its protein is CSVDGPSYEQYF.

The rearrangement joins TRBV5-1 to TRBJ2-4; D ambiguous. This CDR3 comprises 13 residues. Trimming stripped 4 bases from V and 6 bases from J, with 11 bases between. Germline V gene data show CDR1 as SGHRS and CDR2 as YFSETQ. CDR3 nucleotide sequence: TGCGCCAGCAGCATGGGCAGCCTAAACATTCAGTACTTC. It translates to CASSMGSLNIQYF. Combining the CDR3 with reference TRBV5-1 and TRBJ2-4 gives the whole variable domain KAGVTQTPRYLIKTRGQQVTLSCSPISGHRSVSWYQQTPGQGLQFLFEYFSETQRNKGNFPGRFSGRQFSNSRSEMNVSTLELGDSALYLCASSMGSLNIQYFGAGTRLSVL.

This clonotype was picked up many times. DNA for the CDR3: TGTGCCAGCAGCTTAGAAGGTTTAGGGACCCAGTACTTC. Encoded protein: CASSLEGLGTQYF. J is TRBJ2-5 and V is TRBV7-2; unclear D gene. Trimming shortened V by 1 base and J by 7 bases, and 10 bases separated the two germline ends. The CDR3 is 13 residues long. Germline V lookup: CDR1 SGHTA, CDR2 FQGNSA.